The clone carrying this T cell receptor beta chain has a count of ten or more. This sample is part of a study of control samples from healthy donors and cancer patients. The germline gives CDR1 SNHLY, CDR2 FYNNEI. The V and J ends lost 6 bases and 12 bases, in that order; junction bases with no gene match: 5. The length of the CDR3 is 12 residues. The data were produced by immunoSEQ multiplex PCR, yet TCRdb's version contains in-frame clones alone and is incomplete. The sample holds 65,000 to 100,000 clones; 87% are singletons and the top ten take over 15%. The sequencing sample was made of blood. The sequence derives from a man aged 45 to 65 in good health. The V gene is TRBV2, the J gene TRBJ1-1, with 12 bases lining up with TRBD1. The CDR3, as DNA: TGTGCCAGCAGGGGGACAGGGGGCATCCCTTTCTTT. This translates into CASRGTGGIPFF. The full variable domain, with the rest looked up from reference TRBV2 and TRBJ1-1, is EPEVTQTPSHQVTQMGQEVILRCVPISNHLYFYWYRQILGQKVEFLVSFYNNEISEKSEIFDDQFSVERPDGSNFTLKIRSTKLEDSAMYFCASRGTGGIPFFGQGTRLTVV.